This T cell receptor beta chain stems from a study of OX40 agonist ivuxolimab in advanced cancers. With regard to the full study: Ivuxolimab, which targeted the costimulatory receptor OX40 (CD134), was an agonistic, fully human IgG2 monoclonal antibody. Intravenous ivuxolimab was administered to patients every 2 weeks at six dose levels: 0.01, 0.1, 0.3, 1.5, 3 and 10 mg/kg. Of the approximately 50 dose-escalation patients, hepatocellular carcinoma was present in about 20, melanoma in approximately 15, renal cell carcinoma in 9 and head and neck cancer in 9. A male proportion of roughly 80% and a mean age of approximately 61 years, ranging from roughly 20 to 80, were recorded for the dose-escalation cohort. Patients were allowed to have had prior anti-PD-1, anti-PD-L1 or anti-CTLA-4 therapy, and roughly 40% of the dose-escalation patients had previously received checkpoint inhibitors. Partial responses occurred in three dose-escalation patients: two with cutaneous melanoma and one with hepatocellular carcinoma. Peripheral TCRbeta sequencing was intended to test whether TCR sequence diversity was altered and clonal T-cell expansion was caused by ivuxolimab. The monotherapy dose-escalation portion (N of about 50 patients) of the phase I ivuxolimab trial is reported in the paper. Here is what the overall study found, with its caveats: Low levels of normalized T-cell clonal expansion were also seen in some nonresponding patients. At doses of 0.1 to 3.0 mg/kg, clonal expansion of both CD4+ and CD8+ blood T cells was observed from baseline to week 6. In the 0.1-3.0 mg/kg groups, partial responders were among the patients with the lowest normalized peripheral clonal expansion, particularly in CD8+ T cells. After ivuxolimab, more expanded clones were found on average in CD8+ T cells than in CD4+ T cells. The antigen specificity of the peripheral T cells that underwent clonal expansion was not determined.

Comments on this clone: It lacks a known antigen. Nothing much larger sits one base from this clone, and base qualities are not available.

The trial excluded patients who had a history of autoimmune disease or were on systemic immunosuppression. Peripheral blood for TCR sequencing was collected from all dose cohorts at baseline, on cycle 4 day 1, and on cycle 7 day 1. The samples were taken from a phase I, first-in-human, multicenter, open-label dose-escalation trial of ivuxolimab. The trial enrolled adults with locally advanced or metastatic head and neck squamous cell, hepatocellular, melanoma or renal cell carcinoma. Before TCR sequencing, CD4+ T cells and CD8+ T cells from peripheral blood were sorted into separate populations. Genomic DNA was extracted from sorted cells for sequencing of the TCRbeta CDR3 region. The immunoSEQ Assay was used for sequencing of TCRbeta CDR3 regions. Imported from immuneACCESS, the table was reduced by TCRdb to in-frame sequences with V and J called. These copies leave out some clones; in studies compared against another copy, an unresolved V gene accounts for under half, and the cause of the remainder is not known. The sample table records about 52,000 clones; 80% to 90% of these occur just once. Together, the top ten hold 11% to 15% of the sample.

The CDR3 holds 12 amino acids from the cysteine to the phenylalanine. Kept here is only the CDR3 DNA, which spans 36 bases and is read in frame from base 1. A distance of 9 bases separates the germline ends of V and J, which lose 1 base and 8 bases respectively. The CDR1 and CDR2 encoded by the germline V gene (reference sequence) are SGHNT and YYREEE. The rearrangement combines TRBV5-4 with TRBJ1-1; the D gene is perhaps TRBD1, from 5 matching bases. This clonotype was sampled from an adult with an advanced solid tumor such as melanoma, head and neck, liver or kidney cancer. The sample here was CD4+ or CD8+ T cells sorted from blood, taken in a trial of the OX40 agonist ivuxolimab. CDR3 sequence: CASSLLGTEAFF. At the DNA level, the sequence is TGTGCCAGCAGCTTGCTCGGGACGGAAGCTTTCTTT.